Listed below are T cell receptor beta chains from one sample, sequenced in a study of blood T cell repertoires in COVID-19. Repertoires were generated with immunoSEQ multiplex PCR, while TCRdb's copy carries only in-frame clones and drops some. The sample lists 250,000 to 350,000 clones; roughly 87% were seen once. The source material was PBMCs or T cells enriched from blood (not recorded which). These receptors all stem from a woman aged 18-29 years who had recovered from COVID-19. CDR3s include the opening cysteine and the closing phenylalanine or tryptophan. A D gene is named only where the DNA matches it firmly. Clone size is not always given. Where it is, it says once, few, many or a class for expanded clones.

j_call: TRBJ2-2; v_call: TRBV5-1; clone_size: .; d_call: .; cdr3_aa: CASSLGQRRNTGELFF; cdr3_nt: TGCGCCAGCAGCTTGGGTCAGCGGAGGAACACCGGGGAGCTGTTTTTT
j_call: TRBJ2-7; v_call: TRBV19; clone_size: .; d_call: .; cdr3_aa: CASSTRPGPYEQYF; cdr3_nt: TGTGCCAGTAGTACCCGGCCAGGGCCCTACGAGCAGTACTTC
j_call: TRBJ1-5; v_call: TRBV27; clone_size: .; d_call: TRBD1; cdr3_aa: CASSPNTGTGVHQPQHF; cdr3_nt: TGTGCCAGCAGTCCGAATACCGGGACAGGGGTTCATCAGCCCCAGCATTTT
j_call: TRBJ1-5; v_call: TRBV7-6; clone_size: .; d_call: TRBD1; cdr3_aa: CASSVGTGVDQPQHF; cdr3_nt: TGTGCCAGCAGCGTAGGGACAGGGGTCGATCAGCCCCAGCATTTT
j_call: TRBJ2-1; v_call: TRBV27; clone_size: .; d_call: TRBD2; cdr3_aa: CASSLSGTSGGVQFF; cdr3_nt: TGTGCCAGCAGTTTATCCGGGACTAGCGGGGGGGTCCAGTTCTTC
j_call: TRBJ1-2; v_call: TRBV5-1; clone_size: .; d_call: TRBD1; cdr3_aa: CASSLDPAGQGAYGYTF; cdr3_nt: TGCGCCAGCAGCTTGGACCCAGCCGGGCAGGGGGCATATGGCTACACCTTC
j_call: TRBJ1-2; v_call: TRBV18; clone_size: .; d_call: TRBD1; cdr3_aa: CASSPSVDRATYYGYTF; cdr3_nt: TGTGCCAGCTCACCTTCCGTTGACAGGGCGACCTACTATGGCTACACCTTC
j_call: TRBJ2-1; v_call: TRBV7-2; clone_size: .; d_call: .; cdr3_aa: CASRNTGGGGEQFF; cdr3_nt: TGTGCCAGCAGGAACACCGGCGGGGGCGGTGAGCAGTTCTTC
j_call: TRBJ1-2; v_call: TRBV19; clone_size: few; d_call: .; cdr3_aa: CASRELPNYGYTF; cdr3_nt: TGTGCCAGTAGGGAACTACCTAACTATGGCTACACCTTC
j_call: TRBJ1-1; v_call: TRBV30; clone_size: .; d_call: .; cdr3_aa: CAWSVTVDTEAFF; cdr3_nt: TGTGCCTGGAGTGTAACGGTGGACACTGAAGCTTTCTTT
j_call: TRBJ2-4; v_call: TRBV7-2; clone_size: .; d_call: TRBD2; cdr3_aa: CASSLAAGTSFIQYF; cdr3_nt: TGTGCCAGCAGCCTCGCCGCTGGGACTAGCTTCATTCAGTACTTC
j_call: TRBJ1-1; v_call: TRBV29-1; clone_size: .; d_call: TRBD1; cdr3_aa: CSVHRGAAFF; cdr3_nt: TGCAGCGTCCACAGGGGGGCGGCTTTCTTT
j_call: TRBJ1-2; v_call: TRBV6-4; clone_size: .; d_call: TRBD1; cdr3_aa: CASRADRHSYGYTF; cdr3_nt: TGTGCCAGCAGAGCGGACAGGCATAGCTATGGCTACACCTTC
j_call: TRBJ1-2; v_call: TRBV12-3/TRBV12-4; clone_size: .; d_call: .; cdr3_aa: CASSFSYGYTF; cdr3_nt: TGTGCCAGCAGTTTTAGCTATGGCTACACCTTC
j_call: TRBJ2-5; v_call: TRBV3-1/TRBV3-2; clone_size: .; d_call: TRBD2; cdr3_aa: CASSQILAGGQETQYF; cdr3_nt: TGTGCCAGCAGCCAAATTCTGGCGGGAGGTCAAGAGACCCAGTACTTC
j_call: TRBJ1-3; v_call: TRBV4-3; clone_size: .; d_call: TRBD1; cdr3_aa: CASSQVLTGDESSGNTIYF; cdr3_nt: TGCGCCAGCAGCCAAGTACTGACAGGGGATGAGAGCTCTGGAAACACCATATATTTT
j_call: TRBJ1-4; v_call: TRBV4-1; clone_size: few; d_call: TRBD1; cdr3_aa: CASSQDLGTGDEKLFF; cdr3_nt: TGCGCCAGCAGCCAAGATCTCGGGACAGGGGATGAAAAACTGTTTTTT
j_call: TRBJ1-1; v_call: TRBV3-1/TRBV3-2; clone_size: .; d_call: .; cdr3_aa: CASSPEGAYTEAFF; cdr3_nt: TGTGCCAGCAGCCCCGAAGGGGCGTATACTGAAGCTTTCTTT
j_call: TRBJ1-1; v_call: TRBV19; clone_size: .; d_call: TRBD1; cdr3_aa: CASSSHRGNPWNTEAFF; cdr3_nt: TGTGCCAGTAGTTCTCACAGGGGGAATCCTTGGAACACTGAAGCTTTCTTT
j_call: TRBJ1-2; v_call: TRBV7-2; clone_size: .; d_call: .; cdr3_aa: CASSLEAGNDGYTF; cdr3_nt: TGTGCCAGCAGCTTAGAGGCAGGGAATGATGGCTACACCTTC
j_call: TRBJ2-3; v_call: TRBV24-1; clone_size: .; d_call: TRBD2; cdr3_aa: CATSAPGLAGTDTQYF; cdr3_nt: TGTGCCACCAGTGCCCCGGGACTAGCGGGCACAGATACGCAGTATTTT
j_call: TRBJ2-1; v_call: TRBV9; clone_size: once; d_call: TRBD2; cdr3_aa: CASSAGLAGFEQFF; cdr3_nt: TGTGCCAGCAGCGCGGGACTAGCGGGTTTCGAGCAGTTCTTC
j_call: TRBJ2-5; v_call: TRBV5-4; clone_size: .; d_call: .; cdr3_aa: CASRPQGRETQYF; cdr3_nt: TGTGCCAGCAGACCTCAGGGTCGGGAGACCCAGTACTTC
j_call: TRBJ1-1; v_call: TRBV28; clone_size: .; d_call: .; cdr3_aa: CASSQQGHEAFF; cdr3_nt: TGTGCCAGCAGCCAACAGGGTCATGAAGCTTTCTTT
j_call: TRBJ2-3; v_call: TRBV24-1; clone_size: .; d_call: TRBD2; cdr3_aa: CATSDVAGGALVAQYF; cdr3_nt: TGTGCCACCAGTGACGTAGCGGGGGGGGCATTAGTTGCGCAGTATTTT
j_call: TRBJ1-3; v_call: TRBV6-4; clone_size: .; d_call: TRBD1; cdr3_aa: CASSDSTTGGEGTGNTIYF; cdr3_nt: TGTGCCAGCAGTGACTCGACGACAGGGGGCGAAGGGACTGGAAACACCATATATTTT
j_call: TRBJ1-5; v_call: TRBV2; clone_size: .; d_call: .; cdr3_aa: CASSDPRVQPQHF; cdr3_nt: TGTGCCAGCAGTGACCCGAGGGTTCAGCCCCAGCATTTT
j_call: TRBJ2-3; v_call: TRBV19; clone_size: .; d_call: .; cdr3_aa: CASSIGLGDNTDTQYF; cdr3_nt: TGTGCCAGTAGTATTGGGCTGGGAGACAACACAGATACGCAGTATTTT
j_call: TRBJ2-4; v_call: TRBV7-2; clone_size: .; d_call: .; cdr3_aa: CASSLGAPQAGNIQYF; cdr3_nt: TGTGCCAGCAGCTTAGGAGCTCCTCAGGCGGGAAACATTCAGTACTTC